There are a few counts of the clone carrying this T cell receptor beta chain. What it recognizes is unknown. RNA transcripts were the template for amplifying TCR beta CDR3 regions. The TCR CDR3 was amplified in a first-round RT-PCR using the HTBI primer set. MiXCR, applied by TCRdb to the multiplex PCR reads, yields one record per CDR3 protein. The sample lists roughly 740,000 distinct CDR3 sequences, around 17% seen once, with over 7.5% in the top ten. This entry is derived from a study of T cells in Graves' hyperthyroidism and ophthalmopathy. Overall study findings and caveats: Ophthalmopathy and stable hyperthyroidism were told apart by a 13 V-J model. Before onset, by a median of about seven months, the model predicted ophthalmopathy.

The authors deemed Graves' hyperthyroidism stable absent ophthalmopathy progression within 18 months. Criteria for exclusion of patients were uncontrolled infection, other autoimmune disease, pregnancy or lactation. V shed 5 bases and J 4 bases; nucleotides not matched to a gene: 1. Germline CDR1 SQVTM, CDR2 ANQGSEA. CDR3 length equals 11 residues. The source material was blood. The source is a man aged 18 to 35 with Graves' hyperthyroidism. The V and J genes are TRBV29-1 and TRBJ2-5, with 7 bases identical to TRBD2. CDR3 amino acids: CSVPGGETQYF. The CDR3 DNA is TGCAGCGTTCCGGGAGGAGAGACCCAGTACTTC.